A selection of T cell receptor beta chains follows, all from one sample in a study of cytomegalovirus exposure and HLA in healthy donors. Using immunoSEQ multiplex PCR, the repertoire was profiled, and TCRdb retains in-frame clones only, with some absent. The data hold 95,000 to 110,000 clones, with approximately 73% observed a single time. Input material: PBMCs. The receptors shown here come from a man aged 25-40 years in good health and CMV-seronegative. The CDR3 runs from the conserved cysteine through the conserved F or W. Fields, in order: J gene, D gene, clone size, V gene, CDR3 protein, CDR3 DNA. A D gene is named only where the DNA matches it firmly. Clone size is given for some rows only: seen once, a few or many times, or a class if the clone is expanded.

j_call: TRBJ2-3
d_call: NA
clone_size: NA
v_call: TRBV7-3
cdr3_aa: CASSSRETDTQYF
cdr3_nt: TGTGCCAGCAGCTCCCGGGAGACAGATACGCAGTATTTT

j_call: TRBJ1-1
d_call: NA
clone_size: NA
v_call: TRBV5-4
cdr3_aa: CASNRGGNTEAFF
cdr3_nt: TGTGCCAGCAACCGGGGAGGGAACACTGAAGCTTTCTTT

j_call: TRBJ1-5
d_call: NA
clone_size: NA
v_call: TRBV7-2
cdr3_aa: CASREGGDIFQPQHF
cdr3_nt: TGTGCCAGCAGAGAGGGAGGGGACATTTTTCAGCCCCAGCATTTT

j_call: TRBJ2-3
d_call: TRBD2
clone_size: few
v_call: TRBV9
cdr3_aa: CASSVVGLPGTDTQYF
cdr3_nt: TGTGCCAGCAGCGTAGTGGGACTACCGGGCACAGATACGCAGTATTTT

j_call: TRBJ1-4
d_call: TRBD1
clone_size: NA
v_call: TRBV29-1
cdr3_aa: CSVTSSTGAIEKLFF
cdr3_nt: TGCAGCGTCACTAGTTCTACAGGGGCGATTGAAAAACTGTTTTTT

j_call: TRBJ2-5
d_call: TRBD1
clone_size: NA
v_call: TRBV6-5
cdr3_aa: CASTRDRAETQYF
cdr3_nt: TGTGCCAGCACCCGGGACAGGGCGGAGACCCAGTACTTC

j_call: TRBJ1-5
d_call: NA
clone_size: few
v_call: TRBV28
cdr3_aa: CASSTRVKQAHQPQHF
cdr3_nt: TGTGCCAGCAGTACTCGGGTAAAACAGGCCCATCAGCCCCAGCATTTT

j_call: TRBJ2-5
d_call: NA
clone_size: NA
v_call: TRBV5-4
cdr3_aa: CASSSQGLQYF
cdr3_nt: TGTGCCAGCAGCTCACAGGGTCTCCAGTACTTC

j_call: TRBJ2-6
d_call: TRBD1
clone_size: NA
v_call: TRBV4-1
cdr3_aa: CASSHVQGSGANVLTF
cdr3_nt: TGCGCCAGCAGCCATGTACAGGGGTCTGGGGCCAACGTCCTGACTTTC

j_call: TRBJ2-5
d_call: NA
clone_size: NA
v_call: TRBV6-5
cdr3_aa: CASSYRQGPAGTQYF
cdr3_nt: TGTGCCAGCAGTTATAGGCAGGGGCCGGCGGGGACCCAGTACTTC

j_call: TRBJ1-5
d_call: TRBD1
clone_size: NA
v_call: TRBV15
cdr3_aa: CATSRRDRGYQPQHF
cdr3_nt: TGTGCCACCAGCAGACGCGACAGGGGCTATCAGCCCCAGCATTTT

j_call: TRBJ2-3
d_call: TRBD2
clone_size: NA
v_call: TRBV7-9
cdr3_aa: CASSFQRGTDTQYF
cdr3_nt: TGTGCCAGCAGCTTCCAGCGGGGAACGGATACGCAGTATTTT

j_call: TRBJ2-3
d_call: TRBD1
clone_size: NA
v_call: TRBV19
cdr3_aa: CASGWYAGQGVDTQYF
cdr3_nt: TGTGCCAGTGGATGGTATGCGGGACAGGGGGTAGATACGCAGTATTTT

j_call: TRBJ2-7
d_call: NA
clone_size: NA
v_call: TRBV27
cdr3_aa: CASSLGQSRGYEQYF
cdr3_nt: TGTGCCAGCAGTTTAGGGCAGTCCAGGGGCTACGAGCAGTACTTC

j_call: TRBJ2-1
d_call: TRBD1
clone_size: once
v_call: TRBV6-6
cdr3_aa: CASSYSLAGGKNEQFF
cdr3_nt: TGTGCCAGCAGTTACTCGTTGGCAGGGGGTAAGAATGAGCAGTTCTTC

j_call: TRBJ1-2
d_call: TRBD1
clone_size: NA
v_call: TRBV2
cdr3_aa: CATGDRGYGYTF
cdr3_nt: TGTGCCACGGGGGACAGGGGATATGGCTACACCTTC

j_call: TRBJ2-3
d_call: TRBD1
clone_size: NA
v_call: TRBV6-1
cdr3_aa: CASSETGGTRYF
cdr3_nt: TGTGCCAGCAGTGAAACAGGGGGCACGCGGTATTTT

j_call: TRBJ2-3
d_call: NA
clone_size: few
v_call: TRBV5-1
cdr3_aa: CASGREGGTDTQYF
cdr3_nt: TGCGCCAGCGGCAGGGAGGGGGGCACAGATACGCAGTATTTT

j_call: TRBJ1-5
d_call: NA
clone_size: NA
v_call: TRBV2
cdr3_aa: CASSYDRFSNQPQHF
cdr3_nt: TGTGCCAGCAGTTACGACAGGTTTAGCAATCAGCCCCAGCATTTT

j_call: TRBJ2-7
d_call: TRBD2
clone_size: NA
v_call: TRBV7-9
cdr3_aa: CASSLAFREGPYEQYF
cdr3_nt: TGTGCCAGCAGCTTAGCCTTTAGGGAGGGTCCTTACGAGCAGTACTTC

j_call: TRBJ1-6
d_call: TRBD1
clone_size: NA
v_call: TRBV27
cdr3_aa: CASSSGTGYNSPLHF
cdr3_nt: TGTGCCAGCAGTTCGGGGACAGGCTATAATTCACCCCTCCACTTT

j_call: TRBJ2-5
d_call: NA
clone_size: NA
v_call: TRBV11-2
cdr3_aa: CASSFTGEETQYF
cdr3_nt: TGTGCCAGCAGCTTTACGGGAGAGGAGACCCAGTACTTC

j_call: TRBJ1-2
d_call: TRBD1
clone_size: NA
v_call: TRBV7-9
cdr3_aa: CASSANRGLIYGYTF
cdr3_nt: TGTGCCAGCAGCGCGAACAGGGGGCTTATCTATGGCTACACCTTC

j_call: TRBJ1-1
d_call: TRBD1
clone_size: NA
v_call: TRBV2
cdr3_aa: CASSVEGGGTEAFF
cdr3_nt: TGTGCCAGCAGTGTGGAAGGGGGCGGCACTGAAGCTTTCTTT

j_call: TRBJ1-2
d_call: TRBD1
clone_size: NA
v_call: TRBV11-2
cdr3_aa: CASSQGQGAEGYTF
cdr3_nt: TGTGCCAGCAGCCAAGGACAGGGGGCGGAGGGCTACACCTTC

j_call: TRBJ2-2
d_call: NA
clone_size: few
v_call: TRBV7-2
cdr3_aa: CASSLRDSDTGELFF
cdr3_nt: TGTGCCAGCAGCTTACGGGACTCGGACACCGGGGAGCTGTTTTTT

j_call: TRBJ2-3
d_call: TRBD2
clone_size: NA
v_call: TRBV18
cdr3_aa: CASSRIRTSGRADTQYF
cdr3_nt: TGTGCCAGCTCACGAATTCGGACTAGCGGGAGGGCAGATACGCAGTATTTT

j_call: TRBJ2-1
d_call: TRBD2
clone_size: NA
v_call: TRBV7-3
cdr3_aa: CASSFLAGLGSYNEQFF
cdr3_nt: TGTGCCAGCAGCTTCCTAGCGGGGTTGGGCTCCTACAATGAGCAGTTCTTC

j_call: TRBJ2-1
d_call: NA
clone_size: NA
v_call: TRBV14
cdr3_aa: CASSRVHSGEQFF
cdr3_nt: TGTGCCAGCAGCCGGGTGCATTCGGGTGAGCAGTTCTTC

j_call: TRBJ2-2
d_call: TRBD2
clone_size: NA
v_call: TRBV7-8
cdr3_aa: CASNLLGASGSRELFF
cdr3_nt: TGTGCCAGCAACCTGCTCGGTGCTAGCGGGAGCCGGGAGCTGTTTTTT

j_call: TRBJ1-1
d_call: NA
clone_size: NA
v_call: TRBV5-1
cdr3_aa: CASSYLAAAGTEAFF
cdr3_nt: TGCGCCAGCAGCTATCTGGCCGCCGCAGGTACTGAAGCTTTCTTT

j_call: TRBJ2-7
d_call: TRBD1
clone_size: NA
v_call: TRBV19
cdr3_aa: CASSMAGTGDEQYF
cdr3_nt: TGTGCCAGTAGTATGGCTGGGACAGGGGACGAGCAGTACTTC

j_call: TRBJ2-2
d_call: NA
clone_size: few
v_call: TRBV10-2
cdr3_aa: CASTYTGELFF
cdr3_nt: TGCGCCAGCACCTACACCGGGGAGCTGTTTTTT

j_call: TRBJ1-2
d_call: TRBD1
clone_size: NA
v_call: TRBV6-6
cdr3_aa: CASSPDYRGDGYTF
cdr3_nt: TGTGCCAGCAGTCCCGATTACAGGGGGGATGGCTACACCTTC

j_call: TRBJ1-5
d_call: NA
clone_size: NA
v_call: TRBV7-2
cdr3_aa: CASSSRDQPQHF
cdr3_nt: TGTGCCAGCAGCTCCAGGGATCAGCCCCAGCATTTT

j_call: TRBJ2-5
d_call: NA
clone_size: NA
v_call: TRBV6-1
cdr3_aa: CASSELASARKETQYF
cdr3_nt: TGTGCCAGCAGTGAACTAGCTTCCGCCCGTAAAGAGACCCAGTACTTC

j_call: TRBJ2-5
d_call: TRBD1
clone_size: NA
v_call: TRBV7-6
cdr3_aa: CASSLYGDRGRETQYF
cdr3_nt: TGTGCCAGCAGCTTATATGGGGACAGGGGTCGAGAGACCCAGTACTTC

j_call: TRBJ1-1
d_call: NA
clone_size: NA
v_call: TRBV7-8
cdr3_aa: CASSFRGVGRGTEAFF
cdr3_nt: TGTGCCAGCAGCTTTCGGGGGGTAGGGAGGGGAACTGAAGCTTTCTTT

j_call: TRBJ2-3
d_call: NA
clone_size: NA
v_call: TRBV6-1
cdr3_aa: CASKMFSGFKDTQYF
cdr3_nt: TGTGCCAGCAAAATGTTTTCGGGGTTTAAAGATACGCAGTATTTT

j_call: TRBJ2-1
d_call: TRBD2
clone_size: NA
v_call: TRBV6-1
cdr3_aa: CASSEALFTSGSDEQFF
cdr3_nt: TGTGCCAGCAGTGAAGCGCTTTTCACTAGCGGGAGTGATGAGCAGTTCTTC

j_call: TRBJ2-7
d_call: NA
clone_size: NA
v_call: TRBV19
cdr3_aa: CASTQGSDTRGEQYF
cdr3_nt: TGTGCCAGTACCCAGGGGTCGGACACTAGGGGCGAGCAGTACTTC

j_call: TRBJ2-1
d_call: NA
clone_size: NA
v_call: TRBV7-2
cdr3_aa: CASSPGTREGLNEQFF
cdr3_nt: TGTGCCAGCAGCCCCGGGACGCGGGAAGGTCTCAATGAGCAGTTCTTC

j_call: TRBJ2-7
d_call: TRBD1
clone_size: NA
v_call: TRBV19
cdr3_aa: CASSPGQGAAYEQYF
cdr3_nt: TGTGCCAGTAGTCCTGGACAGGGGGCTGCCTACGAGCAGTACTTC

j_call: TRBJ2-5
d_call: NA
clone_size: NA
v_call: TRBV7-6
cdr3_aa: CASSPTQVLGETQYF
cdr3_nt: TGTGCCAGCAGCCCAACCCAGGTACTTGGAGAGACCCAGTACTTC

j_call: TRBJ2-2
d_call: NA
clone_size: NA
v_call: TRBV6-1
cdr3_aa: CASSPYTGELFF
cdr3_nt: TGTGCCAGCAGTCCGTACACCGGGGAGCTGTTTTTT

j_call: TRBJ1-2
d_call: TRBD1
clone_size: NA
v_call: TRBV7-9
cdr3_aa: CASSATGTAYGYTF
cdr3_nt: TGTGCCAGCAGCGCAACCGGGACAGCTTATGGCTACACCTTC

j_call: TRBJ1-1
d_call: TRBD1
clone_size: few
v_call: TRBV6-1
cdr3_aa: CASSQDRGRTEAFF
cdr3_nt: TGTGCCAGCAGTCAGGACAGGGGACGGACTGAAGCTTTCTTT

j_call: TRBJ1-2
d_call: NA
clone_size: NA
v_call: TRBV15
cdr3_aa: CATSSRPVGTLFYGYTF
cdr3_nt: TGTGCCACCAGCTCTAGACCGGTCGGCACCCTCTTCTATGGCTACACCTTC

j_call: TRBJ1-5
d_call: TRBD1
clone_size: few
v_call: TRBV28
cdr3_aa: CASSAPRAGTGGNQPQHF
cdr3_nt: TGTGCCAGCAGTGCACCACGCGCCGGGACAGGGGGCAATCAGCCCCAGCATTTT

j_call: TRBJ2-5
d_call: NA
clone_size: NA
v_call: TRBV6-5
cdr3_aa: CASSPEARQETQYF
cdr3_nt: TGTGCCAGCAGTCCCGAGGCTCGTCAAGAGACCCAGTACTTC

j_call: TRBJ1-1
d_call: NA
clone_size: NA
v_call: TRBV18
cdr3_aa: CASSPGTPNTEAFF
cdr3_nt: TGTGCCAGCTCACCAGGGACACCTAACACTGAAGCTTTCTTT

j_call: TRBJ2-7
d_call: TRBD1
clone_size: NA
v_call: TRBV6-1
cdr3_aa: CASSGRQGLYEQYF
cdr3_nt: TGTGCCAGCAGTGGGCGACAGGGGCTCTACGAGCAGTACTTC

j_call: TRBJ2-7
d_call: TRBD1
clone_size: NA
v_call: TRBV5-6
cdr3_aa: CASNGQGIGEQYF
cdr3_nt: TGTGCCAGCAACGGACAGGGTATCGGCGAGCAGTACTTC

j_call: TRBJ2-2
d_call: TRBD2
clone_size: NA
v_call: TRBV6-6
cdr3_aa: CASDSGGAFYTGELFF
cdr3_nt: TGTGCCAGCGATTCGGGGGGGGCGTTTTATACCGGGGAGCTGTTTTTT

j_call: TRBJ1-1
d_call: NA
clone_size: once
v_call: TRBV28
cdr3_aa: CASRGAGALEVEAFF
cdr3_nt: TGTGCCAGCAGAGGGGCGGGAGCTTTGGAGGTAGAAGCTTTCTTT

j_call: TRBJ1-1
d_call: TRBD1
clone_size: NA
v_call: TRBV28
cdr3_aa: CASSFTGVMGAFF
cdr3_nt: TGTGCCAGCAGTTTTACAGGGGTAATGGGCGCTTTCTTT

j_call: TRBJ2-1
d_call: NA
clone_size: NA
v_call: TRBV7-9
cdr3_aa: CASSLIPSSYNEQFF
cdr3_nt: TGTGCCAGCAGCTTAATCCCGAGCTCCTACAATGAGCAGTTCTTC

j_call: TRBJ2-7
d_call: TRBD1
clone_size: NA
v_call: TRBV6-5
cdr3_aa: CASSYRDSYEQYF
cdr3_nt: TGTGCCAGCAGTTATCGGGACAGCTACGAGCAGTACTTC

j_call: TRBJ1-1
d_call: TRBD1
clone_size: few
v_call: TRBV28
cdr3_aa: CASSSKDRGPEAFF
cdr3_nt: TGTGCCAGCAGTTCCAAGGACAGGGGGCCTGAAGCTTTCTTT

j_call: TRBJ2-1
d_call: TRBD2
clone_size: NA
v_call: TRBV9
cdr3_aa: CASSVALAGGYGQFF
cdr3_nt: TGTGCCAGCAGCGTAGCTCTAGCGGGAGGTTATGGGCAGTTCTTC